This is a list of T cell receptor beta chains from one sample in a study of T cell clonotyping in hematopoietic cell transplantation. Sequenced by immunoSEQ multiplex PCR; TCRdb stores in-frame clones only, minus some. The data hold 30,000 to 45,000 clones, with approximately 89% observed a single time. Sequences were obtained from peripheral blood mononuclear cells. These receptors were collected from a woman aged 40 to 50 in good health. Some clones in this sample may be carry-over from other donors' samples. The CDR3 runs from the conserved cysteine through the conserved F or W. A D gene is named only where the DNA matches it firmly. Where a row states a size, it is once, few, many or the class of an expanded clone; other rows omit it.

j_call v_call d_call clone_size cdr3_nt cdr3_aa
TRBJ1-2 TRBV7-3 TRBD1 - TGTGCCAGCAGCTTTACGGGACAGAGTGATGGCTACACCTTC CASSFTGQSDGYTF
TRBJ1-2 TRBV28 - once TGTGCCAGCAGTTTTGAGGAAGACAGAGACTATGGCTACACCTTC CASSFEEDRDYGYTF
TRBJ1-4 TRBV5-6 TRBD1 - TGTGCCAGCAGCTCTGGGACAGGGGCAACTAATGAAAAACTGTTTTTT CASSSGTGATNEKLFF
TRBJ2-7 TRBV11-2 - - TGTGCCAGCAGCTCGAATCCCGGACAGGGAGGGATTCAGTACTTC CASSSNPGQGGIQYF
TRBJ1-2 TRBV19 - - TGTGCCAGTAGTGGCGATCCTCTGGACTATGGCTACACCTTC CASSGDPLDYGYTF
TRBJ2-7 TRBV18 TRBD1 - TGTGCCAGCTCACCACCGACAGGGGTCTACGAGCAGTACTTC CASSPPTGVYEQYF
TRBJ1-3 TRBV7-2 TRBD1 - TGTGCCAGCAGCTTAACAGGGGGGGTAAACACCATATATTTT CASSLTGGVNTIYF
TRBJ1-1 TRBV19 - - TGTGCCAGTAGTCCAAGTATTCTAACAGGAAACACTGAAGCTTTCTTT CASSPSILTGNTEAFF
TRBJ2-5 TRBV25-1 - - TGTGCCAGCTCTCAGACAGGCAATCAAGAGACCCAGTACTTC CASSQTGNQETQYF
TRBJ2-5 TRBV30 TRBD2 few TGTGCCTGGGTGACTAGCGGACAAGAGACCCAGTACTTC CAWVTSGQETQYF
TRBJ1-2 TRBV29-1 - - TGCAGCGTGACCGGTACGGGGGACTATGGCTACACCTTC CSVTGTGDYGYTF
TRBJ2-3 TRBV2 - once TGTGCCAGCAGTGTAGTTACGTTTAGCACAGATACGCAGTATTTT CASSVVTFSTDTQYF
TRBJ2-3 TRBV11-3 - few TGTGCCAGCAGCGTTAGCAGTTCAGGGCCAGATACGCAGTATTTT CASSVSSSGPDTQYF
TRBJ2-7 TRBV18 - - TGTGCCAGCTCACCGGGGGGAGCCCGTTGGTTC CASSPGGARWF
TRBJ2-3 TRBV30 - - TGTGCCTGGAGTCCACCCAGGGCTGAAACGCAGTATTTT CAWSPPRAETQYF
TRBJ1-1 TRBV6-1 - - TGTGCCAGCAGTTGGGACGGGAACACTGAAGCTTTCTTT CASSWDGNTEAFF
TRBJ2-7 TRBV27 TRBD2 once TGTGCCAGCAGTTTGACGCGGGACTACTACGAGCAGTACTTC CASSLTRDYYEQYF
TRBJ1-4 TRBV30 - - TGTGCCTGGACCTTAAGACGCGAAGGTGAAAAACTGTTTTTT CAWTLRREGEKLFF
TRBJ2-7 TRBV27 TRBD1 - TGTGCCAGCAGTCACAGGGACAGTCCTGACCTAGAGCAGTACTTC CASSHRDSPDLEQYF
TRBJ1-1 TRBV10-1 TRBD1 - TGCGCCAGCAGTCTGGACAGGATGAACACTGAAGCTTTCTTT CASSLDRMNTEAFF
TRBJ1-2 TRBV2 - once TGTGCCAGCAGCCTAATGGCACAGGATGGCTACACCTTC CASSLMAQDGYTF
TRBJ1-2 TRBV7-8 - - TGTGCCAGCAGCACCAACAGGATCGCGCCAGTACTCACCTTC CASSTNRIAPVLTF
TRBJ2-3 TRBV30 - - TGTGCCTGGAATCAGGGGCTTAGCACAGATACGCAGTATTTT CAWNQGLSTDTQYF
TRBJ2-2 TRBV4-1 TRBD2 - TGCGCCAGCAGCCGAGGACTAGCGGAGAACACCGGGGAGCTGTTTTTT CASSRGLAENTGELFF
TRBJ1-1 TRBV9 - - TGTGCCAGCAGCGCGGGGGGGGGCTCTAACACTGAAGCTTTCTTT CASSAGGGSNTEAFF
TRBJ1-1 TRBV5-1 - - TGCGCCAGCAGCCCGGGAGGAAGTCTCGAAGCTTTCTTT CASSPGGSLEAFF
TRBJ2-2 TRBV5-8 TRBD2 - TGTGCCAGCAGCCCAGCCCTTAGCGGGACCGGGGAGCTGTTTTTT CASSPALSGTGELFF
TRBJ1-2 TRBV5-5 - - TGTGCCAGCAGCTTGCCGGGGTTTAACTATGGCTACACCTTC CASSLPGFNYGYTF